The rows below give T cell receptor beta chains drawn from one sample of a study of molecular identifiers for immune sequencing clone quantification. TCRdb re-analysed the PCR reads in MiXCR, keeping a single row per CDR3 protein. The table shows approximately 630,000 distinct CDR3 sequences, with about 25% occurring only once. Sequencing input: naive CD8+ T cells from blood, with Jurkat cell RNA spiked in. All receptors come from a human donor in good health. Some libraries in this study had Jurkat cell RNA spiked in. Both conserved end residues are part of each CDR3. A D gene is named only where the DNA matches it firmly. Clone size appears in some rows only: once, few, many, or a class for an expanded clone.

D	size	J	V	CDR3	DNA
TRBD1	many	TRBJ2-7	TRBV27	CASSLLQGAGEQYF	TGTGCCAGCAGTTTGCTACAGGGGGCGGGAGAGCAGTACTTC
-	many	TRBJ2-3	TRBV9	CASASAGSTDTQYF	TGTGCCAGTGCCTCGGCTGGTAGCACAGATACGCAGTATTTT
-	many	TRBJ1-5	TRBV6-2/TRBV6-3	CASSSQSSNQPQHF	TGTGCCAGCAGTTCTCAGAGTAGCAATCAGCCCCAGCATTTT
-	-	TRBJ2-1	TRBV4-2	CASSQVYGLPLGGNEQFF	TGTGCCAGCAGCCAAGTGTACGGGCTCCCCCTTGGGGGGAATGAGCAGTTCTTC
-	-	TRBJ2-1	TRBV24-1	CATSHLTDNEQFF	TGTGCCACCAGCCACCTAACGGACAATGAGCAGTTCTTC
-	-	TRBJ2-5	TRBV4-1	CASSQDRLQETQYF	TGCGCCAGCAGCCAAGATAGACTACAAGAGACCCAGTACTTC
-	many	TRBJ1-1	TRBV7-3	CASSFPTGSDTEAFF	TGTGCCAGCAGCTTTCCCACAGGGTCTGACACTGAAGCTTTCTTT
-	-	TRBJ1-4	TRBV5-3	CASSLVTGTQEAKLLF	TGTGCCAGCAGCTTGGTGACCGGGACTCAAGAGGCAAAACTGCTTTTT
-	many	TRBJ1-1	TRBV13	CASSLNDNTEAFF	TGTGCCAGCAGCTTAAACGATAACACTGAAGCTTTCTTT
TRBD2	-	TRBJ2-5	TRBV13	CASSFDLAGPQETQYF	TGTGCCAGCAGCTTTGATCTAGCGGGGCCCCAAGAGACCCAGTACTTC
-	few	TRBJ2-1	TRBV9	CASTVGDGTYNEQFF	TGTGCCAGCACAGTGGGGGACGGCACCTACAATGAGCAGTTCTTC
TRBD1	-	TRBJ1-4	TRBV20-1	CSARIRDRENEKLFF	TGCAGTGCTAGAATCCGGGACAGGGAAAATGAAAAACTGTTTTTT
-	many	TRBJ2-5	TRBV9	CASSLGHLLQETQYF	TGTGCCAGCAGCCTGGGACACCTCCTCCAAGAGACCCAGTACTTC
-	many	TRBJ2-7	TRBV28	CASSLRGLISYEQYF	TGTGCCAGCAGTTTACGGGGACTTATAAGCTACGAGCAGTACTTC
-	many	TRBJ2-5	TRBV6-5	CASSRTHLPWRETQYF	TGTGCCAGCAGTCGTACACACCTACCTTGGAGGGAGACCCAGTACTTC
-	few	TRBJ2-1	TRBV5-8	CASSLVPESYNEQFF	TGTGCCAGCAGCTTGGTCCCCGAGTCCTACAATGAGCAGTTCTTC
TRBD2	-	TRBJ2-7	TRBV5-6	CASSLEVAGGFQGYEQYF	TGTGCCAGCAGCTTGGAAGTAGCGGGAGGCTTTCAAGGTTACGAGCAGTACTTC
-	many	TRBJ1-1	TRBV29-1	CSVEQGPTEAFF	TGCAGCGTTGAACAGGGGCCCACTGAAGCTTTCTTT
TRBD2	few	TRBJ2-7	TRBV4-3	CASSPQRTSPYEQYF	TGCGCCAGCAGCCCCCAGCGGACTAGCCCCTACGAGCAGTACTTC
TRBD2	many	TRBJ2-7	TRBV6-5	CASSYSLAGVNEQYF	TGTGCCAGCAGTTACTCACTAGCGGGAGTGAACGAGCAGTACTTC
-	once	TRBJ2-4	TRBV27	CATALVAKDIQYF	TGTGCCACCGCCCTTGTAGCCAAAGACATTCAGTACTTC
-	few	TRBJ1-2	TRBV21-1	CASSKPQGTGGYTF	TGTGCCAGCAGCAAACCCCAGGGCACCGGTGGCTACACCTTC
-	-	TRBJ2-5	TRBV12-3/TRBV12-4	CASSTIQRSILPETQYF	TGTGCCAGCAGTACAATCCAACGGTCAATATTGCCAGAGACCCAGTACTTC
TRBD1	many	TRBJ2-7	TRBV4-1	CASSQVLGTGSYEQYF	TGCGCCAGCAGCCAAGTGCTCGGGACAGGCTCCTACGAGCAGTACTTC
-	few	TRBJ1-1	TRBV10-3	CAISGGPVGSGSPNTEAFF	TGTGCCATCAGTGGGGGGCCGGTAGGTTCGGGCAGTCCGAACACTGAAGCTTTCTTT
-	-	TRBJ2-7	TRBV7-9	CVSSLWGSYEQYF	TGTGTCAGCAGCTTATGGGGAAGCTACGAGCAGTACTTC
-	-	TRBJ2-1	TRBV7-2	CASSLFGGSYNEQFF	TGTGCCAGCAGCTTATTCGGGGGTTCCTACAATGAGCAGTTCTTC
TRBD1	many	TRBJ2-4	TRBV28	CASSFDGTGVDIQYF	TGTGCCAGCAGTTTTGATGGGACAGGGGTGGACATTCAGTACTTC
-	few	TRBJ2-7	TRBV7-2	CASSLSQVAYEQYF	TGTGCCAGCAGCTTAAGTCAGGTGGCCTACGAGCAGTACTTC
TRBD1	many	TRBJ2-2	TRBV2	CASSSGQGVDTGELFF	TGTGCCAGCAGTTCGGGACAGGGTGTTGACACCGGGGAGCTGTTTTTT
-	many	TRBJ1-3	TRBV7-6	CASTRRDSENTIYF	TGTGCCAGCACCAGGCGGGATTCAGAAAACACCATATATTTT
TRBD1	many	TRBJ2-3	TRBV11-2	CASSPDRVGTDTQYF	TGTGCCAGCAGCCCGGACAGGGTAGGCACAGATACGCAGTATTTT
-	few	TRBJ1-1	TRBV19	CASSTRTRTWMGTEAFF	TGTGCCAGTAGTACCAGAACACGGACCTGGATGGGCACTGAAGCTTTCTTT
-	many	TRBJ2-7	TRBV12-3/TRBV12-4	CASSLRDPDYEQYF	TGTGCCAGCAGTTTACGGGACCCAGACTACGAGCAGTACTTC
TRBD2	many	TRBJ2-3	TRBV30	CAWSLGLAGLTDTQYF	TGTGCCTGGTCCTTAGGACTAGCGGGGCTCACAGATACGCAGTATTTT